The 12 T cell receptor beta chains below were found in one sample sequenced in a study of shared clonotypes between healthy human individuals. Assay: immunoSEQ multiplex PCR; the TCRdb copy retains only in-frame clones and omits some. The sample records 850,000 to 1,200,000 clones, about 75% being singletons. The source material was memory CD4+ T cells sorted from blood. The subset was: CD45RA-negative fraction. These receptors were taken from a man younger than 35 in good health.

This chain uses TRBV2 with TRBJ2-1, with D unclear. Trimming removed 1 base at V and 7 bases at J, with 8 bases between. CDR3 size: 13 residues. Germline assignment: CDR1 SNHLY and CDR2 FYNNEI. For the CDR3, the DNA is TGTGCCAGCAGTGAAGAGGTCGGAAATGAGCAGTTCTTC. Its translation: CASSEEVGNEQFF.

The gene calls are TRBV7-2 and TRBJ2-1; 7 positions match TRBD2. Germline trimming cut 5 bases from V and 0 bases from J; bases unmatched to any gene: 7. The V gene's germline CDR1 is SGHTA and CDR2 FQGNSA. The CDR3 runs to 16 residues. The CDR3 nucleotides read TGTGCCAGCAGCGCTACCGGGGGGAGCTCCTACAATGAGCAGTTCTTC. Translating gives CASSATGGSSYNEQFF. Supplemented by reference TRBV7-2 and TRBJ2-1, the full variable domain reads GAGVSQSPSNKVTEKGKDVELRCDPISGHTALYWYRQSLGQGLEFLIYFQGNSAPDKSGLPSDRFSAERTGGSVSTLTIQRTQQEDSAVYLCASSATGGSSYNEQFFGPGTRLTVL.

CDR3 sequence: CASSLGAPGLGDTQYF. DNA of the CDR3: TGTGCCAGCAGCTTAGGAGCCCCCGGGCTGGGGGATACGCAGTATTTT. This chain connects TRBV11-2 to TRBJ2-3; no definite D call. CDR3 size: 16 residues. Deletions cut 1 base from V and 6 bases from J, with 17 bases between. Germline CDR1 reads SGHAT; CDR2 reads FQNNGV.

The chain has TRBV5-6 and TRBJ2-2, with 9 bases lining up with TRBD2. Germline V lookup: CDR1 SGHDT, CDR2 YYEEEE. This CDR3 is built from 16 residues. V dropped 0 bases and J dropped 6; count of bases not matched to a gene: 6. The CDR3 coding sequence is TGTGCCAGCAGCTTGGCCGGCGGGAGGGCCGCCGGGGAGCTGTTTTTT. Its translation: CASSLAGGRAAGELFF. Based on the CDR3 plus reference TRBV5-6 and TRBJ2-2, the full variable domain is DAGVTQSPTHLIKTRGQQVTLRCSPKSGHDTVSWYQQALGQGPQFIFQYYEEEERQRGNFPDRFSGHQFPNYSSELNVNALLLGDSALYLCASSLAGGRAAGELFFGEGSRLTVL.

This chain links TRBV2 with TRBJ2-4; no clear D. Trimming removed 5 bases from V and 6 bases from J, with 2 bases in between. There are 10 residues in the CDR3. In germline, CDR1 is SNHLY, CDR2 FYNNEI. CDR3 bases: TGTGCCAGCAGTCGAAACATTCAGTACTTC. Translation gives CASSRNIQYF.

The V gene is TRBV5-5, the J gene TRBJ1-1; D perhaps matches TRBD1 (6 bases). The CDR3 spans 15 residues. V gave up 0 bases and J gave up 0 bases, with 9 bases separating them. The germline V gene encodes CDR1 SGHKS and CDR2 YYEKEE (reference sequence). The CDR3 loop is CASSLVGTLNTEAFF. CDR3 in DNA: TGTGCCAGCAGCTTGGTAGGGACACTGAACACTGAAGCTTTCTTT.

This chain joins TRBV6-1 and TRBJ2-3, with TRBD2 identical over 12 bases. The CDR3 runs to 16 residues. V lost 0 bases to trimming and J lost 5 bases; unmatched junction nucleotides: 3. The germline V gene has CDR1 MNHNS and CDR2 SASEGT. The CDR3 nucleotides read TGTGCCAGCAGTGAAGCCCTAGCGGGGGGGCAAGATACGCAGTATTTT. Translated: CASSEALAGGQDTQYF.

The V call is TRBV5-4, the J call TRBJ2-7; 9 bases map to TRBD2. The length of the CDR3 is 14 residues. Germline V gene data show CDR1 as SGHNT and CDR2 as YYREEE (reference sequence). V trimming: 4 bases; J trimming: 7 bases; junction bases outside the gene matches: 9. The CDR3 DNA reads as TGTGCCAGCAGCCCACCGGGACTAGCTGTAGAGCAGTACTTC. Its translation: CASSPPGLAVEQYF.

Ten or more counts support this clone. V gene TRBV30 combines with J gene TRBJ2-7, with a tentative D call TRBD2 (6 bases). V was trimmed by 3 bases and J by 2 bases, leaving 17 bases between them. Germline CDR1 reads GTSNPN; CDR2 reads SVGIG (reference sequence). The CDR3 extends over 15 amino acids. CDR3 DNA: TGTGCCTGGAGGGCCGTTGCGGGATTCCCCTACGAGCAGTACTTC. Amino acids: CAWRAVAGFPYEQYF.

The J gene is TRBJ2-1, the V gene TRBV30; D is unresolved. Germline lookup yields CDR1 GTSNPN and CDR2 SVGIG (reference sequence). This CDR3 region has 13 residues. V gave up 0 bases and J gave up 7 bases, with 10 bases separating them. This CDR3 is CAWSVKGWNEQFF. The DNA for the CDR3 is TGTGCCTGGAGTGTAAAGGGCTGGAATGAGCAGTTCTTC.

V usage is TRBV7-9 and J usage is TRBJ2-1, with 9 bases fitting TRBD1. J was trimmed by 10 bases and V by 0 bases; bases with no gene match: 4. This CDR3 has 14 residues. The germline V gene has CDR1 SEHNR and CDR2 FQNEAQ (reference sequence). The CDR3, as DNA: TGTGCCAGCAGCTTAGCCGCCGGGACAGGGGAGCAGTTCTTC. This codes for CASSLAAGTGEQFF.

In DNA form, the CDR3 reads TGTGCCAGCAGTGTAGACGCGTTAAGCACAGATACGCAGTATTTT. The encoded protein is CASSVDALSTDTQYF. The chain couples TRBV2 to TRBJ2-3, with D hard to call. The germline gives CDR1 SNHLY, CDR2 FYNNEI. V was trimmed by 4 bases and J by 0 bases, leaving 11 bases between them. This CDR3 is 15 amino acids long.